These T cell receptor beta chains were read from a single sample in a study of blood T cells in healthy people across ages. TCRdb re-analysed the 5' RACE reads in MiXCR, keeping a single row per CDR3 protein. The sample holds 790,000 or so distinct CDR3 sequences, roughly 46% seen once. The sequenced sample consisted of blood. These receptors came from a man older than 75 in good health. The CDR3 runs from the conserved cysteine through the conserved F or W. The D gene is left open where the match is weak. Not every row has a clone size; where given, it reads once, few, many or a size class.

v_call: TRBV5-6; d_call: TRBD2; clone_size: NA; j_call: TRBJ2-5; cdr3_nt: TGTGCCAGCAGTCGACCGGGACTAGGTCTCAATGAGCAGTACTTC; cdr3_aa: CASSRPGLGLNEQYF
v_call: TRBV3-1; d_call: TRBD2; clone_size: NA; j_call: TRBJ2-2; cdr3_nt: TGTGCCAGCAGCCAAGCCGGACTAGCCACCGGGGAGCTGTTTTTT; cdr3_aa: CASSQAGLATGELFF
v_call: TRBV5-1; d_call: NA; clone_size: few; j_call: TRBJ2-3; cdr3_nt: TGCGCCAGCAGCTCGACACCAACCACAGATACGCAGTATTTT; cdr3_aa: CASSSTPTTDTQYF
v_call: TRBV12-3/TRBV12-4; d_call: NA; clone_size: NA; j_call: TRBJ2-2; cdr3_nt: TGTGCCAGCAGTTTAGGACACTCAACGAACACCGGGGAGCTGTTTTTT; cdr3_aa: CASSLGHSTNTGELFF
v_call: TRBV6-2/TRBV6-3; d_call: NA; clone_size: NA; j_call: TRBJ1-5; cdr3_nt: TGTGCCAGCAGTTACTCGAGGGCCGGGTATAGCAATCAGCCCCAGCATTTT; cdr3_aa: CASSYSRAGYSNQPQHF
v_call: TRBV12-3/TRBV12-4; d_call: NA; clone_size: few; j_call: TRBJ2-1; cdr3_nt: TGTGCCAGCAGTTTAGGGGGTCCGGGGAATGAGCAGTTCTTC; cdr3_aa: CASSLGGPGNEQFF
v_call: TRBV20-1; d_call: NA; clone_size: few; j_call: TRBJ2-1; cdr3_nt: TGCAGTGCTAGCCTGGTCGATGAGCAGTTCTTC; cdr3_aa: CSASLVDEQFF
v_call: TRBV7-3; d_call: TRBD2; clone_size: NA; j_call: TRBJ2-1; cdr3_nt: TGTGCCAGCCGACAAACTAGCGGTTACTACAATGAGCAGTTCTTC; cdr3_aa: CASRQTSGYYNEQFF
v_call: TRBV7-9; d_call: NA; clone_size: NA; j_call: TRBJ2-7; cdr3_nt: TGTGCCAGCAGCTTCCAAGGGGGTCCACCCTACGAGCAGTACTTC; cdr3_aa: CASSFQGGPPYEQYF
v_call: TRBV4-3; d_call: TRBD1; clone_size: once; j_call: TRBJ2-5; cdr3_nt: TGCGCCAGCAGCCCGAAAGGGACAGCACAAGAGACCCAGTACTTC; cdr3_aa: CASSPKGTAQETQYF
v_call: TRBV3-1; d_call: TRBD2; clone_size: few; j_call: TRBJ2-4; cdr3_nt: TGTGCCAGCAGCCAAGGTCCTCTCCGGGGGGAGCAGTACTTC; cdr3_aa: CASSQGPLRGEQYF
v_call: TRBV4-1; d_call: TRBD2; clone_size: NA; j_call: TRBJ2-1; cdr3_nt: TGCGCCAGCAGCCAAGAGAGACTAGCGGAGCAGTTCTTC; cdr3_aa: CASSQERLAEQFF
v_call: TRBV20-1; d_call: NA; clone_size: NA; j_call: TRBJ1-2; cdr3_nt: TGCAGTGCTAGTAGTCCTCGCAGGCGCTATGGCTACACCTTC; cdr3_aa: CSASSPRRRYGYTF
v_call: TRBV27; d_call: NA; clone_size: NA; j_call: TRBJ1-2; cdr3_nt: TGTGCCAGCAGTTTTTCGGGAGGGGCCGAAGGCTACACCTTC; cdr3_aa: CASSFSGGAEGYTF
v_call: TRBV29-1; d_call: TRBD1; clone_size: NA; j_call: TRBJ1-1; cdr3_nt: TGCAGCGTTAACCGCGGACAGGGTCAAAACACTGAAGCTTTCTTT; cdr3_aa: CSVNRGQGQNTEAFF
v_call: TRBV5-1; d_call: NA; clone_size: NA; j_call: TRBJ2-5; cdr3_nt: TGCGCCAGCAGCCCCCGGGACATAACGTACCAAGAGACCCAGTACTTC; cdr3_aa: CASSPRDITYQETQYF
v_call: TRBV27; d_call: NA; clone_size: NA; j_call: TRBJ2-5; cdr3_nt: TGTGCCAGCGAGCAAGACAGACGGCAGTACTTC; cdr3_aa: CASEQDRRQYF
v_call: TRBV15; d_call: NA; clone_size: few; j_call: TRBJ1-1; cdr3_nt: TGTGCCACCAGCACAGACAGTTACATGAACACTGAAGCTTTCTTT; cdr3_aa: CATSTDSYMNTEAFF
v_call: TRBV10-3; d_call: TRBD2; clone_size: few; j_call: TRBJ2-1; cdr3_nt: TGTGCCATCAGTGCGGGCGGGAGGGACAATGAGCAGTTCTTC; cdr3_aa: CAISAGGRDNEQFF
v_call: TRBV24-1; d_call: NA; clone_size: NA; j_call: TRBJ2-1; cdr3_nt: TGTGCCACCAGTGAGCCTAACTACAATGAGCAGTTCTTC; cdr3_aa: CATSEPNYNEQFF
v_call: TRBV7-2; d_call: NA; clone_size: many; j_call: TRBJ2-5; cdr3_nt: TGTGCCAGCAGTTCCCCAGGGGAGACCCAGTACTTC; cdr3_aa: CASSSPGETQYF
v_call: TRBV7-9; d_call: TRBD1; clone_size: NA; j_call: TRBJ2-5; cdr3_nt: TGTGCCAGCAGCCCGGGGACAGGGTTCTACAAGCAGTACTTC; cdr3_aa: CASSPGTGFYKQYF
v_call: TRBV6-1; d_call: TRBD2; clone_size: NA; j_call: TRBJ2-1; cdr3_nt: TGTGCCAGCAGGGGACCGACTAGCGGGAGGCGTTCGAATGAGCAGTTCTTC; cdr3_aa: CASRGPTSGRRSNEQFF
v_call: TRBV11-1; d_call: TRBD1; clone_size: NA; j_call: TRBJ2-1; cdr3_nt: TGTGCCAGCAGCTCCATGGACAGGGAGGATGAGCAGTTCTTC; cdr3_aa: CASSSMDREDEQFF
v_call: TRBV10-2; d_call: NA; clone_size: NA; j_call: TRBJ2-5; cdr3_nt: TGCGCCAGCAGCGGCTCCGGGGCTAGAGCCCAAGAGACCCAGTACTTC; cdr3_aa: CASSGSGARAQETQYF
v_call: TRBV21-1; d_call: NA; clone_size: few; j_call: TRBJ1-5; cdr3_nt: TGTGCCAGCTCCCTGCGGCCCTACGACCAGCCCCAGCATTTT; cdr3_aa: CASSLRPYDQPQHF
v_call: TRBV28; d_call: NA; clone_size: NA; j_call: TRBJ2-1; cdr3_nt: TGTGCCAGCAGTCCACCAAGGGGTGCCTCCAATGAGCAGTTCTTC; cdr3_aa: CASSPPRGASNEQFF
v_call: TRBV5-1; d_call: TRBD1; clone_size: NA; j_call: TRBJ2-5; cdr3_nt: TGCGCCAGCAGCTCGGAGGGACAGGGGGCGGCGAAGACCCAGTACTTC; cdr3_aa: CASSSEGQGAAKTQYF
v_call: TRBV6-2/TRBV6-3; d_call: NA; clone_size: NA; j_call: TRBJ2-1; cdr3_nt: TGTGCCAGCAGTTACAAACAGCGGAATGAGCAGTTCTTC; cdr3_aa: CASSYKQRNEQFF
v_call: TRBV7-2; d_call: NA; clone_size: NA; j_call: TRBJ1-4; cdr3_nt: TGTGCCAGCAGCTTAGTTTCCGACTATGAAAAACTGTTTTTT; cdr3_aa: CASSLVSDYEKLFF
v_call: TRBV29-1; d_call: NA; clone_size: NA; j_call: TRBJ2-1; cdr3_nt: TGCAGCGTTCTTTTTCGGGCTACCCCGCTGTCGGAGCAGTTCTTC; cdr3_aa: CSVLFRATPLSEQFF
v_call: TRBV13; d_call: NA; clone_size: NA; j_call: TRBJ2-2; cdr3_nt: TGTGCCAGCAGCCCTCCGTCGAACACCGGGGAGCTGTTTTTT; cdr3_aa: CASSPPSNTGELFF
v_call: TRBV29-1; d_call: NA; clone_size: few; j_call: TRBJ1-2; cdr3_nt: TGCAGCGTTGATGATCCCGGCAGGGAGGACTATGGCTACACCTTC; cdr3_aa: CSVDDPGREDYGYTF
v_call: TRBV20-1; d_call: NA; clone_size: NA; j_call: TRBJ1-2; cdr3_nt: TGCAGTGCTACTTCCGGATTACTTAACTATAGCTACACCTTC; cdr3_aa: CSATSGLLNYSYTF
v_call: TRBV18; d_call: NA; clone_size: NA; j_call: TRBJ1-2; cdr3_nt: TGTGCCAGCTCACCAGGGGAAACTAACTATGGCTACACCTTC; cdr3_aa: CASSPGETNYGYTF
v_call: TRBV4-2; d_call: NA; clone_size: NA; j_call: TRBJ2-1; cdr3_nt: TGTGCCAGCAGCCAAGGAGGAGTAGAGAAAAACAATGAGCAGTTCTTC; cdr3_aa: CASSQGGVEKNNEQFF
v_call: TRBV12-3/TRBV12-4; d_call: NA; clone_size: NA; j_call: TRBJ1-1; cdr3_nt: TGTGCCAGCAGCACCGACTACGGCACTGAAGCTTTCTTT; cdr3_aa: CASSTDYGTEAFF
v_call: TRBV7-8; d_call: TRBD2; clone_size: NA; j_call: TRBJ2-4; cdr3_nt: TGTGCCAGCAGCTTAGTAAATCTAGCGGGGGGAAGCTTAGGCAAAAACATTCAGTACTTC; cdr3_aa: CASSLVNLAGGSLGKNIQYF
v_call: TRBV9; d_call: NA; clone_size: NA; j_call: TRBJ2-5; cdr3_nt: TGTGCCAGCAGCAATAACTACCAAGAGACCCAGTACTTC; cdr3_aa: CASSNNYQETQYF
v_call: TRBV5-1; d_call: TRBD2; clone_size: few; j_call: TRBJ2-1; cdr3_nt: TGCGCCAGCAGCTGGACTAGCGGGAGTAAGAATGAGCAGTTCTTC; cdr3_aa: CASSWTSGSKNEQFF
v_call: TRBV20-1; d_call: NA; clone_size: NA; j_call: TRBJ2-5; cdr3_nt: TGCAGTGTCAGCAGGACGGAAAAAGAGACCCAGTACTTC; cdr3_aa: CSVSRTEKETQYF
v_call: TRBV29-1; d_call: NA; clone_size: few; j_call: TRBJ2-7; cdr3_nt: TGCAGCGTTGAGCGCGGAGACGGTTACGAGCAGTACTTC; cdr3_aa: CSVERGDGYEQYF
v_call: TRBV12-3/TRBV12-4; d_call: TRBD2; clone_size: few; j_call: TRBJ2-7; cdr3_nt: TGTGCCAGCAGTCTGGGACTAGCGGGAGGGCCAGGTTACGAGCAGTACTTC; cdr3_aa: CASSLGLAGGPGYEQYF
v_call: TRBV18; d_call: TRBD1; clone_size: few; j_call: TRBJ2-3; cdr3_nt: TGTGCCAGCTCACCACCGGTGACAGGGGCGTCCACAGATACGCAGTATTTT; cdr3_aa: CASSPPVTGASTDTQYF
v_call: TRBV20-1; d_call: NA; clone_size: few; j_call: TRBJ2-1; cdr3_nt: TGCAGTGCTCATCCCTACAATGAGCAGTTCTTC; cdr3_aa: CSAHPYNEQFF
v_call: TRBV20-1; d_call: NA; clone_size: NA; j_call: TRBJ1-2; cdr3_nt: TGCAGTGCTAGCATAGGGGATGCCTATGGCTACACCTTC; cdr3_aa: CSASIGDAYGYTF
v_call: TRBV4-2; d_call: TRBD2; clone_size: NA; j_call: TRBJ2-5; cdr3_nt: TGTGCCAGCAGCCAAGTTAGCTCTAGCGGACAAGAGACCCAGTACTTC; cdr3_aa: CASSQVSSSGQETQYF
v_call: TRBV7-2; d_call: NA; clone_size: once; j_call: TRBJ2-7; cdr3_nt: TGTGCCAGCAGCCCCGGGACACCCAACTCCTACGAGCAGTACTTC; cdr3_aa: CASSPGTPNSYEQYF
v_call: TRBV28; d_call: NA; clone_size: NA; j_call: TRBJ2-1; cdr3_nt: TGTGCCAGCAGTTTAAAATTTGCGGATTCCACCTACAATGAGCAGTTCTTC; cdr3_aa: CASSLKFADSTYNEQFF
v_call: TRBV20-1; d_call: TRBD2; clone_size: NA; j_call: TRBJ2-7; cdr3_nt: TGCAGTTCGGAGCGGGATGGTTCCTACGAGCAGTACTTC; cdr3_aa: CSSERDGSYEQYF
v_call: TRBV6-4; d_call: NA; clone_size: NA; j_call: TRBJ2-3; cdr3_nt: TGTGCCAGCAGTGACACCCCGGGATCCACCACAGATACGCAGTATTTT; cdr3_aa: CASSDTPGSTTDTQYF
v_call: TRBV4-2; d_call: NA; clone_size: NA; j_call: TRBJ1-1; cdr3_nt: TGTGCCAGCAGCCTTCAGTATTCGGGCACTGAAGCTTTCTTT; cdr3_aa: CASSLQYSGTEAFF
v_call: TRBV3-1; d_call: NA; clone_size: few; j_call: TRBJ1-6; cdr3_nt: TGTGCCAGCAGCCAAGCTGGACCACCCCTCCACTTT; cdr3_aa: CASSQAGPPLHF